This passage covers 24 T cell receptor beta chains from one sample sequenced in a study of identical twins. TCRdb re-called the 5' RACE reads with MiXCR, one entry per CDR3 protein. Of 350,000 to 500,000 distinct CDR3 sequences in the sample, approximately 18% were seen once. Sequenced sample: naive T cells sorted from blood. These receptors originate from a man aged 50-60 years in good health.

V gene TRBV5-5 combines with J gene TRBJ2-2; D possibly corresponds to TRBD2 (6 bases). Germline loops: CDR1 SGHKS, CDR2 YYEKEE (reference sequence). V shed 3 bases and J shed 6 bases, with 15 bases lying between them. This CDR3 has 15 amino acids. CDR3 loop: CASSWRAGSPGELFF. CDR3 nucleotides: TGTGCCAGCAGCTGGAGGGCAGGGAGCCCCGGGGAGCTGTTTTTT.

The chain links TRBV29-1 to TRBJ2-1; the D is unclear. This CDR3 is built from 12 residues. Trimming pared 1 base from V and 10 bases from J, leaving 11 bases between. Germline V gives CDR1 SQVTM, CDR2 ANQGSEA. The CDR3 protein is CSVEAGWVEQFF. The DNA for the CDR3 is TGCAGCGTTGAAGCGGGTTGGGTCGAGCAGTTCTTC.

This sequence joins TRBV14 and TRBJ2-2; TRBD1 might be the D (6 bases). Germline V gene sequence: CDR1 SGHDN, CDR2 FVKESK. There are 14 residues in the CDR3. V lost 2 bases to trimming and J lost 6 bases, with 10 bases between them. CDR3 protein: CASSQSTGSGELFF. In nucleotides, the CDR3 is TGTGCCAGCAGCCAATCAACAGGGTCCGGGGAGCTGTTTTTT.

This clonotype was seen ten or more times. The V call is TRBV5-5, the J call TRBJ1-2; TRBD1 might be the D (5 bases). Germline lookup yields CDR1 SGHKS and CDR2 YYEKEE (reference sequence). This CDR3 comprises 15 residues. Trimming pared 3 bases from V and 2 bases from J, leaving 14 bases between. In DNA, the CDR3 is TGTGCCAGCAGCTCTATGGGGCACAGCAACTATGGCTACACCTTC. Protein product: CASSSMGHSNYGYTF.

The chain recombines TRBV5-1 with TRBJ2-2; perhaps TRBD2 as D (7 bases). With 7 bases removed from V and 4 bases from J, the gap between germline ends came to 17 bases. Per germline, CDR1 SGHRS and CDR2 YFSETQ. The CDR3 extends over 15 amino acids. CDR3 in DNA: TGCGCCAGCGGCACTGGGGGGGCCGGCACCGGGGAGCTGTTTTTT. Translating it yields CASGTGGAGTGELFF.

This chain connects TRBV14 to TRBJ2-1; no firm D call. Germline loops: CDR1 SGHDN, CDR2 FVKESK. The CDR3 has 14 amino acids. V gave up 8 bases and J gave up 9 bases, with 20 bases separating them. CDR3 protein: CASSGRPSVFEQFF. Written as DNA, the CDR3 is TGTGCCAGCTCTGGAAGGCCGTCAGTTTTTGAGCAGTTCTTC.

The V gene is TRBV7-6, the J gene TRBJ2-1, with TRBD1 matching over 8 bases. V shed 5 bases, J shed 4 bases, and the junction held 7 bases outside the gene matches. CDR1 and CDR2 from the germline V gene are SGHVS and FNYEAQ. The CDR3 sequence is 15 residues long. The CDR3 spells CASSRPGTGYNEQFF. Written as DNA, the CDR3 is TGTGCCAGCAGCCGACCCGGGACAGGATACAATGAGCAGTTCTTC.

This clonotype was recorded many times. The CDR3 region is CSVELGQGDYEQYF. The CDR3 nucleotides are TGCAGCGTTGAATTAGGACAGGGTGACTACGAGCAGTACTTC. The chain is built from TRBV29-1 and TRBJ2-7; 8 positions match TRBD1. This CDR3 region has 14 residues. The V gene end was trimmed by 2 bases and the J gene end by 3 bases; junction bases not matched to a gene: 6. Germline CDR1 SQVTM, CDR2 ANQGSEA.

The chain combines TRBV18 with TRBJ1-1, with D hard to call. This CDR3 has 15 amino acids. Trimming removed 3 bases from V and 4 bases from J, with 15 bases in between. The germline V gene has CDR1 KGHSH and CDR2 LQKENI. The CDR3 is CASSPRGPRPTEAFF. The CDR3 DNA reads TGTGCCAGCTCACCCCGTGGACCGCGGCCCACTGAAGCTTTCTTT.

This clonotype has at least ten counts. This chain links TRBV5-1 with TRBJ2-3, with D possibly being TRBD1 (6 bases). Germline CDR1 SGHRS, CDR2 YFSETQ. CDR3 length equals 14 residues. Deletions cut 6 bases from V and 4 bases from J, with 15 bases between. CDR3: CASMGAELADTQYF. Written as DNA, the CDR3 is TGCGCCAGCATGGGGGCAGAATTGGCAGATACGCAGTATTTT.

The chain recombines TRBV19 with TRBJ2-6, with no clear D. Germline CDR1 and CDR2: LNHDA and SQIVND (reference sequence). This CDR3 comprises 17 residues. V dropped 1 base and J dropped 0 bases, with 10 bases sitting between them. CDR3 in DNA: TGTGCCAGTAGTATAGGACACCTCCTCTCTGGGGCCAACGTCCTGACTTTC. Translating it yields CASSIGHLLSGANVLTF.

This clonotype was seen a few times. The J gene is TRBJ1-6, the V gene TRBV6-1, with a tentative D call TRBD1 (5 bases). CDR3 length: 16 residues. V was cut by 5 bases and J by 0 bases, with 11 bases left in between. CDR1 is MNHNS and CDR2 is SASEGT in the germline V gene. The CDR3 coding sequence is TGTGCCAGCAGTCTGGACATGAGCTCCTATAATTCACCCCTCCACTTT. It encodes CASSLDMSSYNSPLHF.

This clonotype was recorded many times. CDR3 DNA sequence: TGTGCCAGCAGGGCGGGACAGGGGAGCGAGCAGTACTTC. Encoded protein: CASRAGQGSEQYF. The J gene is TRBJ2-7, the V gene TRBV28; 10 bases line up with TRBD1. This CDR3 is built from 13 residues. The V gene end was trimmed by 6 bases and the J gene end by 6 bases; junction bases not matched to a gene: 5. Germline values: CDR1 MDHEN, CDR2 SYDVKM.

The chain couples TRBV5-6 to TRBJ2-7; D unresolved. This CDR3 contains 14 residues. Between the trimmed V and J ends, which lost 2 bases and 5 bases, there was a span of 14 bases. CDR1 and CDR2 from the germline V gene are SGHDT and YYEEEE. The CDR3 sequence: CASSFTWSPHEQYF. The CDR3 bases are TGTGCCAGCAGCTTTACCTGGTCCCCCCACGAGCAGTACTTC.

V is TRBV29-1 and J is TRBJ2-2; no firm D call. In germline, CDR1 is SQVTM, CDR2 ANQGSEA. The V and J ends lost 4 bases and 1 base respectively, with 7 bases between them. The CDR3 spans 13 residues. The DNA of the CDR3 is TGCAGCGTTGTTCCCGAGAACACCGGGGAGCTGTTTTTT. The encoded protein is CSVVPENTGELFF.

Many counts were recorded for this clonotype. This chain links TRBV4-1 with TRBJ2-1, with D maybe TRBD2 (6 bases). The CDR3 loop spans 13 amino acids. The V gene's germline CDR1 is MGHRA and CDR2 YSYEKL. V was clipped by 5 bases and J by 4 bases, with 9 bases between them. The DNA of the CDR3 is TGCGCCAGCAGCAAACGGGAGTACAATGAGCAGTTCTTC. It translates to CASSKREYNEQFF.

V gene TRBV12-3 or TRBV12-4 combines with J gene TRBJ1-3; unclear D gene. Deletions cut 10 bases from V and 0 bases from J, with 19 bases between. This CDR3 contains 16 residues. The CDR3 spells CATTLAALRSGNTIYF. The CDR3 nucleotides are TGTGCCACCACCCTCGCGGCCCTCCGCTCTGGAAACACCATATATTTT.

Of note for this clonotype: A read error may produce the germline difference seen at one junction end. The V call is TRBV5-1, the J call TRBJ2-2; 8 nucleotides agree with TRBD1. The germline V gene encodes CDR1 SGHRS and CDR2 YFSETQ. The CDR3 extends over 13 amino acids. This chain's CDR3 is CVSSMDRVRALFF. Here the CDR3 DNA reads TGCGTCAGCAGCATGGACAGGGTCCGGGCGCTGTTTTTT.

This clonotype was recorded many times. The genes are TRBV29-1 and TRBJ2-7; maybe TRBD2 (6 bases). This CDR3 comprises 12 residues. V was cut by 4 bases and J by 3 bases, with 10 bases left in between. CDR1 SQVTM and CDR2 ANQGSEA come from the germline V gene. DNA of the CDR3: TGCAGCGTTGGACCGGGAGACTACGAGCAGTACTTC. Residues: CSVGPGDYEQYF.

There are a few counts of this clonotype. This chain connects TRBV20-1 to TRBJ2-1; tentatively, D is TRBD2 (6 bases). The CDR3 is made up of 15 amino acids. The V and J ends lost 0 bases and 2 bases respectively, with 11 bases between them. Germline CDR1 is DFQATT and CDR2 is SNEGSKA (reference sequence). The CDR3 nucleotides read TGCAGTGCTAGAGAGACTAGTTTGACCTACAATGAGCAGTTCTTC. This translates into CSARETSLTYNEQFF.

There are a few counts of this clonotype. The chain uses TRBV9 and TRBJ2-1; D may be TRBD2 (6 bases). This CDR3 has 15 amino acids. CDR1 and CDR2 (germline): SGDLS, YYNGEE. Trimming pared 0 bases from V and 7 bases from J, leaving 14 bases between. The CDR3, as DNA: TGTGCCAGCAGCGTAGTGCCGCGTGGGGGGAATGAGCAGTTCTTC. Amino acids: CASSVVPRGGNEQFF.

The chain links TRBV6-1 to TRBJ2-3; 11 bases agree with TRBD2. The germline CDR1 and CDR2 sequences are MNHNS and SASEGT. The V gene end was trimmed by 4 bases and the J gene end by 2 bases; junction bases not matched to a gene: 8. There are 17 residues in the CDR3. The CDR3 sequence is CASSVLSGGAYTDTQYF. CDR3 in DNA: TGTGCCAGCAGTGTTCTTAGCGGGGGGGCTTACACAGATACGCAGTATTTT.

The chain has TRBV20-1 and TRBJ2-2; D perhaps matches TRBD2 (7 bases). Germline loops: CDR1 DFQATT, CDR2 SNEGSKA (reference sequence). V shed 6 bases and J shed 2 bases, with 16 bases lying between them. The CDR3 is 15 residues long. CDR3 amino acids: CSALQSGTNTGELFF. DNA for the CDR3: TGCAGTGCGCTTCAGAGCGGGACAAACACCGGGGAGCTGTTTTTT.

J is TRBJ1-4 and V is TRBV15; D uncertain. This CDR3 has 15 amino acids. The V gene's germline CDR1 is LNHNV and CDR2 YYDKDF (reference sequence). V was cut by 5 bases and J by 5 bases, with 15 bases left in between. The DNA of the CDR3 is TGTGCCACCAGCGTAGACGGGATAAAGAATGAAAAACTGTTTTTT. It codes for CATSVDGIKNEKLFF. Full variable domain (missing parts from reference TRBV15 and TRBJ1-4): DAMVIQNPRYQVTQFGKPVTLSCSQTLNHNVMYWYQQKSSQAPKLLFHYYDKDFNNEADTPDNFQSRRPNTSFCFLDIRSPGLGDTAMYLCATSVDGIKNEKLFFGSGTQLSVL.